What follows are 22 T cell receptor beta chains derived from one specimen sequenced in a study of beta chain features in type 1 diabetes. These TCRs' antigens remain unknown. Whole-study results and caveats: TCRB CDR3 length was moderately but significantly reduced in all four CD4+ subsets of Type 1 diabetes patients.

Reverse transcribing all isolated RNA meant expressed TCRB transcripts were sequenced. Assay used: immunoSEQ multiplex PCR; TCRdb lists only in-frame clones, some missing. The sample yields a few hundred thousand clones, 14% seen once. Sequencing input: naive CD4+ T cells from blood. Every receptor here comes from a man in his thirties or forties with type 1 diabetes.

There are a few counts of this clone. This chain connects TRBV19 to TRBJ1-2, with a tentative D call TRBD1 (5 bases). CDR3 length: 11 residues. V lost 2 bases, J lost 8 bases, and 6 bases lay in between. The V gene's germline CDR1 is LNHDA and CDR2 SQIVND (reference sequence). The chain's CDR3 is CASSIRGGYTF. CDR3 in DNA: TGTGCCAGTAGTATAAGGGGAGGCTACACCTTC.

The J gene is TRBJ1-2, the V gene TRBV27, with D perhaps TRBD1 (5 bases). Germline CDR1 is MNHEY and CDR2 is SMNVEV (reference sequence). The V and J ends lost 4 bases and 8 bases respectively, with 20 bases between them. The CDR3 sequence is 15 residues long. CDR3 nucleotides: TGTGCCAGCAGTTCTACGGGACTCCTAACTAAGGGCTACACCTTC. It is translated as CASSSTGLLTKGYTF.

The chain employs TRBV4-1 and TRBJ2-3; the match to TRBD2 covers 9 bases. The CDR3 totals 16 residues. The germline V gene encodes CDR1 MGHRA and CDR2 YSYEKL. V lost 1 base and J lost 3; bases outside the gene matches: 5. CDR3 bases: TGCGCCAGCAGCCAAGGCAAGCGGGGGGTAACAGATACGCAGTATTTT. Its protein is CASSQGKRGVTDTQYF.

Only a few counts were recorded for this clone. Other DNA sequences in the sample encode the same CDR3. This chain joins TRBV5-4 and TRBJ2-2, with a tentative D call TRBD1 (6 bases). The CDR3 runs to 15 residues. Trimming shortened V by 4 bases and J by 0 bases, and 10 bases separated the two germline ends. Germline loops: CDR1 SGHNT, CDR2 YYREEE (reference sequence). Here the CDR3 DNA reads TGTGCCAGCAGCCTTGACAGGACGAACACCGGGGAGCTGTTTTTT. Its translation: CASSLDRTNTGELFF. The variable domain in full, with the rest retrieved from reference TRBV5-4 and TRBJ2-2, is ETGVTQSPTHLIKTRGQQVTLRCSSQSGHNTVSWYQQALGQGPQFIFQYYREEENGRGNFPPRFSGLQFPNYSSELNVNALELDDSALYLCASSLDRTNTGELFFGEGSRLTVL.

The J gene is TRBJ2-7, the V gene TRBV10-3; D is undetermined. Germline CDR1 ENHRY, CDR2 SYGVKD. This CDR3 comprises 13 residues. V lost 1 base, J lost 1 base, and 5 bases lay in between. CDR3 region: CAISELESYEQYF. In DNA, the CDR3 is TGTGCCATCAGTGAGTTGGAGTCCTACGAGCAGTACTTC.

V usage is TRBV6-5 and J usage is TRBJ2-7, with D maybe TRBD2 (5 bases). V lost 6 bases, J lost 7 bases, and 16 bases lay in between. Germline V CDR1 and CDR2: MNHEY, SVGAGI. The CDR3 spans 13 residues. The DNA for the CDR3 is TGTGCCAGCAGCCTACGGGGTTGGAGGGAGCAGTACTTC. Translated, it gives CASSLRGWREQYF.

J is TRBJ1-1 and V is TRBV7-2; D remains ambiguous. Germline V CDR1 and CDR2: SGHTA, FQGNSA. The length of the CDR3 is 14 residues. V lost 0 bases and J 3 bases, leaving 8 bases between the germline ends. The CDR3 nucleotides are TGTGCCAGCAGCTTAGCGCGGAGGTACACTGAAGCTTTCTTT. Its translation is CASSLARRYTEAFF.

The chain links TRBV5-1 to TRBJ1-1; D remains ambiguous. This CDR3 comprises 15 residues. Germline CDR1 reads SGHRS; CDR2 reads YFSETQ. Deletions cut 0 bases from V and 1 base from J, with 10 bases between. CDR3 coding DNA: TGCGCCAGCAGCTTGGGGTCGACTGGGAACACTGAAGCTTTCTTT. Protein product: CASSLGSTGNTEAFF.

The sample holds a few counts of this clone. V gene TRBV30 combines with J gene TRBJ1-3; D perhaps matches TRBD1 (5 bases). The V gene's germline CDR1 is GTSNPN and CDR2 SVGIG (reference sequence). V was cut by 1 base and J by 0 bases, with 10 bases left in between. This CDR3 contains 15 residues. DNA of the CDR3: TGTGCCTGGAGTGCAGGGTATAGCTCTGGAAACACCATATATTTT. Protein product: CAWSAGYSSGNTIYF.

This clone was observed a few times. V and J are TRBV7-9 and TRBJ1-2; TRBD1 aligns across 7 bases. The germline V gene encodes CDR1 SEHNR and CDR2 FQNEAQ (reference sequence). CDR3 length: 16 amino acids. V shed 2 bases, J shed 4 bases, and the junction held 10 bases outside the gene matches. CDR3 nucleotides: TGTGCCAGCAGCTTATTTCGGACCGGGACAGCCTATGGCTACACCTTC. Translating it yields CASSLFRTGTAYGYTF.

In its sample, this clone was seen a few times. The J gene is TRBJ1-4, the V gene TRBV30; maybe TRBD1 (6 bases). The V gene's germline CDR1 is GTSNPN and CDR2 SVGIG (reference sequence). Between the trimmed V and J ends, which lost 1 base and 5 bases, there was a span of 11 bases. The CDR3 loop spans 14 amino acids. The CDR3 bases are TGTGCCTGGAGTGGCACAGGGAAGAATGAAAAACTGTTTTTT. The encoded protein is CAWSGTGKNEKLFF.

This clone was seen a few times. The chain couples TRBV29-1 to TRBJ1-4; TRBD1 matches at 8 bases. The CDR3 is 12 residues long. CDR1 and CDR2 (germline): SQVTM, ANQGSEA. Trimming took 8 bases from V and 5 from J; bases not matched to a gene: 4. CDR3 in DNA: TGCAGCTCCCGGACAGGGAATGAAAAACTGTTTTTT. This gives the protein CSSRTGNEKLFF.

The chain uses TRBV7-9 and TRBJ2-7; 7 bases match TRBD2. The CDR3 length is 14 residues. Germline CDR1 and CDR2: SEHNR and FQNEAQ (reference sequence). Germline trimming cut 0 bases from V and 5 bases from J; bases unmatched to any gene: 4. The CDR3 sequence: CASSLALGGNEQYF. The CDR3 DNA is TGTGCCAGCAGCTTAGCGCTCGGGGGGAACGAGCAGTACTTC.

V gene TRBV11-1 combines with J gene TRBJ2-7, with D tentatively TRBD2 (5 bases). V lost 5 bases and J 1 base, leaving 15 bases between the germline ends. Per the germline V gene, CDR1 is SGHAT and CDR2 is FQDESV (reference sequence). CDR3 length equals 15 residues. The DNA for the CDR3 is TGTGCCAGCAGCCCTGCTGGGAGCTTATCCTACGAGCAGTACTTC. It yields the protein CASSPAGSLSYEQYF.

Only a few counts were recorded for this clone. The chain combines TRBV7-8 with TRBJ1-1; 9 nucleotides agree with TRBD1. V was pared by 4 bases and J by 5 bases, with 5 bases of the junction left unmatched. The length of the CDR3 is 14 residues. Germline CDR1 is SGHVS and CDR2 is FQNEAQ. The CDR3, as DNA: TGTGCCAGCAGCTCCCGACAGGGGGGTACTGAAGCTTTCTTT. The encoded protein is CASSSRQGGTEAFF.

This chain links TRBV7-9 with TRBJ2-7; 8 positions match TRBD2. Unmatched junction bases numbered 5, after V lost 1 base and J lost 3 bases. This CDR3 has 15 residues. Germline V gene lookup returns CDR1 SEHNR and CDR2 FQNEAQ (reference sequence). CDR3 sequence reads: CASSLGGLVGYEQYF. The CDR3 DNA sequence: TGTGCCAGCAGCTTAGGGGGACTAGTAGGCTACGAGCAGTACTTC.

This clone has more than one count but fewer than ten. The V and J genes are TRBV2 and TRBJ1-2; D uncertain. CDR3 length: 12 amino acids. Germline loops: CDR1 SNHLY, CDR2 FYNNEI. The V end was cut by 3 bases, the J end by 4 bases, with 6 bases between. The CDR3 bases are TGTGCCAGCAGTGAGTACGGCTATGGCTACACCTTC. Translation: CASSEYGYGYTF.

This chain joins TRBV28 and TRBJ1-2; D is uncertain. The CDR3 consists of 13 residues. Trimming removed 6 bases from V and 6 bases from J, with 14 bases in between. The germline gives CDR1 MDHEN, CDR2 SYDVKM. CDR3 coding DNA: TGTGCCAGCAGCTCAGGAACAATCCATGGCTACACCTTC. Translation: CASSSGTIHGYTF.

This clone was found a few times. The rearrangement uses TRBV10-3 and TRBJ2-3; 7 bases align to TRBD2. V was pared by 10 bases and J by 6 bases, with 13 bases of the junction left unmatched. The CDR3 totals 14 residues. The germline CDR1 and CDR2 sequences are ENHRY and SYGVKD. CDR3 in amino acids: CATTLAADADTQYF. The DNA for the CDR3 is TGTGCCACAACCCTAGCGGCCGACGCCGATACGCAGTATTTT.

In DNA, the CDR3 is TGCGCCAGCAGCCAAGGTGCCCCCGAGAGTTCTGGCAATCAGCCCCAGCATTTT. Its protein is CASSQGAPESSGNQPQHF. The chain couples TRBV4-1 to TRBJ1-5; D is unclear. Germline V CDR1 and CDR2: MGHRA, YSYEKL. The V end was cut by 1 base, the J end by 2 bases, with 18 bases between. CDR3 length: 18 amino acids.

The CDR3 coding sequence is TGTGCCAGCTCACCCAACGTTTTGCAGGGCAGCAACACTGAAGCTTTCTTT. This gives the protein CASSPNVLQGSNTEAFF. The rearrangement uses TRBV18 and TRBJ1-1, with D possibly matching TRBD1 (5 bases). Deletions cut 3 bases from V and 2 bases from J, with 19 bases between. The CDR3 loop spans 17 amino acids. CDR1 is KGHSH and CDR2 is LQKENI in the germline V gene.

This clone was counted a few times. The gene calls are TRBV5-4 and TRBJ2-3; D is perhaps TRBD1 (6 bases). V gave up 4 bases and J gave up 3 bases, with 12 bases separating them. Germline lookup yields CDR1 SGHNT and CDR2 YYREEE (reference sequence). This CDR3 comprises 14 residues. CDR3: CASSPDRWTDTQYF. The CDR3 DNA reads TGTGCCAGCAGCCCAGACAGGTGGACAGATACGCAGTATTTT.